One and the same sample provided the 24 T cell receptor beta chains below, sequenced in a study of CD8+ T cells in alopecia areata. RNA extraction and reverse transcription yielded cDNA as sequencing template. Sequencing was performed with immunoSEQ multiplex PCR; in TCRdb, only in-frame clones are kept and a portion is missing. The table has over 150,000 clones, about 61% seen once. Sequenced: CD8+ T cells sorted from blood. The receptors shown here come from a human donor in good health.

DNA for the CDR3: TGCGCCAGCAGCTTAGGGAAGGGGACTGAAGCTTTCTTT. This sequence encodes CASSLGKGTEAFF. This sequence joins TRBV5-1 and TRBJ1-1; perhaps TRBD1 as D (5 bases). V was shortened by 2 bases and J by 5 bases, with 10 bases between the two germline ends. The CDR3 runs 13 residues. CDR1 and CDR2 (germline): SGHRS, YFSETQ. The whole variable domain, remainder taken from reference TRBV5-1 and TRBJ1-1, is KAGVTQTPRYLIKTRGQQVTLSCSPISGHRSVSWYQQTPGQGLQFLFEYFSETQRNKGNFPGRFSGRQFSNSRSEMNVSTLELGDSALYLCASSLGKGTEAFFGQGTRLTVV.

The chain joins TRBV5-6 to TRBJ1-1; possible D gene TRBD1, 6 bases. V was cut by 2 bases and J by 4 bases, with 9 bases left in between. Germline V gene data show CDR1 as SGHDT and CDR2 as YYEEEE. This CDR3 is 13 amino acids long. CDR3 sequence: CASSFGGGTEAFF. The CDR3 region has the DNA TGTGCCAGCAGCTTTGGAGGGGGCACTGAAGCTTTCTTT. Variable domain in full (rest from reference TRBV5-6 and TRBJ1-1): DAGVTQSPTHLIKTRGQQVTLRCSPKSGHDTVSWYQQALGQGPQFIFQYYEEEERQRGNFPDRFSGHQFPNYSSELNVNALLLGDSALYLCASSFGGGTEAFFGQGTRLTVV.

The chain links TRBV7-2 to TRBJ2-6; the D is unclear. Germline V CDR1 and CDR2: SGHTA, FQGNSA. The length of the CDR3 is 15 residues. V was cut by 1 base and J by 3 bases, with 7 bases left in between. Here the CDR3 DNA reads TGTGCCAGCAGCTTAGACAGCCGTGGGGCCAACGTCCTGACTTTC. Protein: CASSLDSRGANVLTF.

The chain uses TRBV29-1 and TRBJ1-2; D not certain. The germline gives CDR1 SQVTM, CDR2 ANQGSEA. V lost 3 bases and J 8 bases, leaving 13 bases between the germline ends. This CDR3 comprises 12 residues. Here the CDR3 DNA reads TGCAGCGTTGATACGGAGGATCGGGGCTACACCTTC. As protein: CSVDTEDRGYTF.

Worth noting for this clone: Within the sample, other DNA sequences also encode this same CDR3. The chain is built from TRBV5-1 and TRBJ2-3; D unclear. Germline-derived CDR1 and CDR2 are SGHRS and YFSETQ. The CDR3 extends over 12 amino acids. V was pared by 3 bases and J by 2 bases, with 4 bases between. CDR3 sequence (DNA): TGCGCCAGCAGCTGGAACACAGATACGCAGTATTTT. This translates into CASSWNTDTQYF.

This chain connects TRBV9 to TRBJ2-5; 8 nucleotides line up with TRBD2. J gave up 5 bases and V 0 bases, and 9 bases lay outside the gene matches. The CDR3 length is 16 residues. Germline CDR1 SGDLS, CDR2 YYNGEE. The CDR3 nucleotides read TGTGCCAGCAGCGTAGTCTCGGGGGGGCCTCGTGAGACCCAGTACTTC. Translated, it gives CASSVVSGGPRETQYF.

This sequence joins TRBV27 and TRBJ2-3; either TRBD1 or TRBD2 may fit D (5 bases each). V dropped 5 bases and J dropped 4 bases, with 16 bases sitting between them. In germline, CDR1 is MNHEY, CDR2 SMNVEV (reference sequence). The CDR3 is 15 amino acids. CDR3 DNA sequence: TGTGCCAGCAGTCCCGGGACCCTCGGCCCAGATACGCAGTATTTT. Protein product: CASSPGTLGPDTQYF.

The chain links TRBV7-9 to TRBJ2-5; D remains unclear. With 5 bases removed from V and 0 bases from J, the gap between germline ends came to 7 bases. Germline V CDR1 and CDR2: SEHNR, FQNEAQ (reference sequence). The CDR3 is made up of 13 amino acids. In nucleotides, the CDR3 is TGTGCCAGCAGCCCCCCGGACCAAGAGACCCAGTACTTC. This translates into CASSPPDQETQYF.

The V call is TRBV5-1, the J call TRBJ1-5, with 10 nucleotides matching TRBD1. Per germline, CDR1 SGHRS and CDR2 YFSETQ. The CDR3 consists of 15 residues. V shed 0 bases and J 5 bases; nucleotides not matched to a gene: 2. The CDR3 protein is CASSLAGTGDQPQHF. The CDR3 bases are TGCGCCAGCAGCTTGGCCGGGACAGGGGATCAGCCCCAGCATTTT.

V gene TRBV7-2 combines with J gene TRBJ2-5; D perhaps matches TRBD1 (6 bases). The germline CDR1 and CDR2 sequences are SGHTA and FQGNSA. CDR3 size: 12 residues. Trimming pared 4 bases from V and 6 bases from J, leaving 9 bases between. The CDR3 DNA is TGTGCCAGCAGCTCGGACAGAAAGACCCAGTACTTC. This gives the protein CASSSDRKTQYF.

This clone turned up a few times. V and J are TRBV29-1 and TRBJ2-1; a weak D match, TRBD1 (5 bases). This CDR3 spans 11 amino acids. The V gene's germline CDR1 is SQVTM and CDR2 ANQGSEA. V lost 7 bases, J lost 10 bases, and 14 bases lay in between. DNA of the CDR3: TGCAGCGGCCTCAGGGTAATGGAGCAGTTCTTC. Amino acids: CSGLRVMEQFF.

The chain recombines TRBV5-6 with TRBJ2-3, with a weak D call TRBD1 (6 bases). Trimming shortened V by 2 bases and J by 3 bases, and 7 bases separated the two germline ends. CDR3 length: 13 amino acids. The germline CDR1 and CDR2 sequences are SGHDT and YYEEEE. This CDR3 reads CASSFGQTDTQYF. The CDR3 region has the DNA TGTGCCAGCAGCTTCGGACAGACAGATACGCAGTATTTT.

The chain uses TRBV27 and TRBJ2-1; D is ambiguous. There are 14 residues in the CDR3. Trimming shortened V by 3 bases and J by 1 base, and 7 bases separated the two germline ends. CDR1 is MNHEY and CDR2 is SMNVEV in the germline V gene (reference sequence). The CDR3 region is CASSFGGSYNEQFF. In DNA, the CDR3 is TGTGCCAGCAGTTTTGGCGGATCCTACAATGAGCAGTTCTTC.

The chain carries TRBV11-2 and TRBJ2-1; the D is unclear. Germline assignment: CDR1 SGHAT and CDR2 FQNNGV. The V gene lost 6 bases and the J gene lost 0 bases, with 12 bases spanning the gap. There are 15 residues in the CDR3. The CDR3, as DNA: TGTGCCAGCAGTTCCCCTCTGAGCTCCTACAATGAGCAGTTCTTC. Translating gives CASSSPLSSYNEQFF. Together with reference TRBV11-2 and TRBJ2-1, the CDR3 gives the full variable domain: EAGVAQSPRYKIIEKRQSVAFWCNPISGHATLYWYQQILGQGPKLLIQFQNNGVVDDSQLPKDRFSAERLKGVDSTLKIQPAKLEDSAVYLCASSSPLSSYNEQFFGPGTRLTVL.

V usage is TRBV6-1 and J usage is TRBJ2-5; D is unclear. The CDR3 length is 15 residues. Trimming left V 3 bases short and J 5 bases short, with 16 bases between. Germline CDR1 and CDR2: MNHNS and SASEGT. This CDR3 is CASSDGRSRWETQYF. CDR3 DNA sequence: TGTGCCAGCAGTGACGGCCGGAGTAGGTGGGAGACCCAGTACTTC.

The V gene is TRBV4-1, the J gene TRBJ2-7; 9 positions match TRBD1. The germline V gene encodes CDR1 MGHRA and CDR2 YSYEKL. V was pared by 0 bases and J by 5 bases, with 5 bases of the junction left unmatched. There are 15 residues in the CDR3. This chain's CDR3 is CASSQEWDRVNEQYF. Here the CDR3 DNA reads TGCGCCAGCAGCCAAGAATGGGACAGGGTCAACGAGCAGTACTTC.

The rearrangement joins TRBV7-2 to TRBJ2-5; 9 nucleotides match TRBD1. The CDR3 has 14 residues. Trimming at V came to 4 bases and at J to 3 bases, leaving 3 bases not matched to a gene. CDR1 is SGHTA and CDR2 is FQGNSA in the germline V gene. The CDR3 loop is CASSSRDREETQYF. CDR3 DNA sequence: TGTGCCAGCAGCTCCCGGGACAGGGAAGAGACCCAGTACTTC.

This clone has a handful of counts. This CDR3 reads CASSDPTGVDNEQFF. The CDR3 nucleotides are TGTGCCAGCAGCGACCCGACAGGGGTTGACAATGAGCAGTTCTTC. The chain carries TRBV7-3 and TRBJ2-1; 8 nucleotides align to TRBD1. CDR3 size: 15 residues. V was pared by 5 bases and J by 5 bases, with 8 bases of the junction left unmatched. Per germline, CDR1 SGHTA and CDR2 FQGTGA.

The V call is TRBV11-2, the J call TRBJ1-2; 7 nucleotides agree with TRBD1. There are 14 residues in the CDR3. With 1 base clipped from V and 10 bases from J, the junction kept 9 bases outside the gene matches. Germline loops: CDR1 SGHAT, CDR2 FQNNGV. CDR3 protein: CASSLVGTESSYTF. DNA of the CDR3: TGTGCCAGCAGCTTAGTAGGGACAGAGAGCTCCTACACCTTC.

This clone was detected once. The V call is TRBV10-2, the J call TRBJ2-7; 12 nucleotides line up with TRBD2. The CDR3 extends over 14 amino acids. Germline V gene data show CDR1 as WSHSY and CDR2 as SAAADI. V lost 5 bases and J lost 3; bases outside the gene matches: 2. CDR3 bases: TGCGCCAGCAGTCCGGGACTAGCGGGCTACGAGCAGTACTTC. This sequence encodes CASSPGLAGYEQYF.

The chain recombines TRBV10-3 with TRBJ1-2; 8 bases agree with TRBD1. The length of the CDR3 is 13 residues. J lost 0 bases, V lost 10 bases, and 4 bases had no gene match. Germline CDR1 and CDR2: ENHRY and SYGVKD. The CDR3 nucleotides are TGTGCCACCAGACAGGGGACTAACTATGGCTACACCTTC. Amino acids: CATRQGTNYGYTF.

Ten or more counts support this clone. DNA of the CDR3: TGTGCCAGCAGTTTCAATGCGGGGGATAATGAGCAGTTCTTC. Translated: CASSFNAGDNEQFF. This sequence joins TRBV27 and TRBJ2-1; TRBD2 matches 7 bases. Looked up from germline, CDR1 is MNHEY and CDR2 is SMNVEV (reference sequence). Losses at the gene ends were 3 bases for V and 7 bases for J; bases not matched to a gene: 6. This CDR3 has 14 amino acids.

The chain carries TRBV7-9 and TRBJ1-1, with D perhaps matching TRBD1 (6 bases). Germline lookup yields CDR1 SEHNR and CDR2 FQNEAQ (reference sequence). The CDR3 totals 13 residues. The V end was cut by 6 bases, the J end by 4 bases, with 12 bases between. CDR3 DNA sequence: TGTGCCAGCAGGAACAGGGAGGGCACTGAAGCTTTCTTT. Its translation: CASRNREGTEAFF.

The chain joins TRBV6-6 to TRBJ2-1; 11 nucleotides line up with TRBD2. The germline V gene has CDR1 MNHNY and CDR2 SVGAGI (reference sequence). V lost 0 bases, J lost 6 bases, and 4 bases stayed unmatched. CDR3 length: 16 residues. CDR3 coding DNA: TGTGCCAGCAGTTACTCTCGTCTAGCGGGGGGCAATGAGCAGTTCTTC. The encoded protein is CASSYSRLAGGNEQFF.